This T cell receptor beta chain was observed in a study of T cells in Graves' hyperthyroidism and ophthalmopathy. Diagnoses were established using clinical symptoms, serum thyroxine and TRAb, thyroid ultrasound and orbital computed tomography. Fresh peripheral blood, under 13 ml, was the source of the PBMCs. Germline CDR1 and CDR2: LGHDT and YNNKEL (reference sequence). Trimming took 1 base from V and 5 from J; bases not matched to a gene: 4. The CDR3 consists of 16 residues. Study-level points and caveats: Ophthalmopathy was distinguished from stable hyperthyroidism by 13 V-J signatures.

From RNA transcripts, TCR beta CDR3 regions were amplified. The HTBI primer set drove a first-round RT-PCR of the TCR CDR3. MiXCR, applied by TCRdb to the multiplex PCR reads, yields one record per CDR3 protein. The sample holds under 750,000 distinct CDR3 sequences, roughly a sixth seen once. This clonotype has at least ten counts. The target antigen is unknown. Sequencing input: blood. The clonotype was recovered from a woman in her forties or fifties with Graves' hyperthyroidism that later progressed to Graves' ophthalmopathy. The rearrangement uses TRBV3-1 and TRBJ2-1; 11 positions match TRBD2. This CDR3 reads CASSQVSGLADNEQFF. For the CDR3, the DNA is TGTGCCAGCAGCCAAGTTTCGGGACTAGCGGACAATGAGCAGTTCTTC.